This T cell receptor (beta chain) appears in the sequencing data of a study of blood T cell repertoires in COVID-19. Study information: In each case, the material was cDNA or gDNA derived from T cells, B-cell-depleted T cells, or PBMCs.

Libraries were prepared by immunoSEQ multiplex PCR; TCRdb keeps only in-frame clonotypes and omits some of them. Of some 160,000 clones listed, around 81% are singletons. This CDR3 is 14 amino acids long. Trimming removed 0 bases at V and 6 bases at J, with 10 bases between. CDR1 is MGHRA and CDR2 is YSYEKL in the germline V gene. The chain recombines TRBV4-1 with TRBJ2-3; D is possibly TRBD2 (7 bases). Sequenced: PBMCs or T cells enriched from blood (not recorded which). The origin of this receptor is a woman aged 40 to 50 who had recovered from COVID-19. The CDR3 nucleotides read TGCGCCAGCAGCCAAGAAGGGGGGGCCGATACGCAGTATTTT. Residues: CASSQEGGADTQYF.